A single sample is the source of the 9 T cell receptor beta chains below, sequenced in a study of identical twins. TCRdb fed the 5' RACE reads into MiXCR, producing one record per CDR3 protein. The profile shows around 280,000 distinct CDR3 sequences, about 8% of them singletons. These same records also appear under a second study, on yellow fever vaccine responses in identical twins.

The sequencing input was memory (CD45RO+) T cells sorted from blood. These receptors originate from a woman in her late teens or twenties in good health.

In this sample, this clonotype turned up a few times. This chain links TRBV4-1 with TRBJ1-4; D ambiguous. The V and J ends lost 4 bases and 0 bases respectively, with 12 bases between them. Germline lookup yields CDR1 MGHRA and CDR2 YSYEKL. This CDR3 region has 16 residues. As DNA, the CDR3 is TGCGCCAGCAGCCCTGGGCGACCAGCAACTAATGAAAAACTGTTTTTT. Translation: CASSPGRPATNEKLFF.

The chain employs TRBV20-1 and TRBJ1-5; a possible D gene is TRBD1 (5 bases). Per germline, CDR1 DFQATT and CDR2 SNEGSKA (reference sequence). The CDR3 has 16 residues. The V and J ends lost 3 bases and 0 bases respectively, with 15 bases between them. CDR3 bases: TGCAGTGCTAGTCCAGGGTTACTATATAGCAATCAGCCCCAGCATTTT. Protein sequence: CSASPGLLYSNQPQHF.

The J gene is TRBJ1-4, the V gene TRBV5-1, with 7 bases aligning to TRBD1. Per germline, CDR1 SGHRS and CDR2 YFSETQ. This CDR3 spans 16 amino acids. V shed 0 bases, J shed 5 bases, and the junction held 7 bases outside the gene matches. As DNA, the CDR3 is TGCGCCAGCAGCTTGGCCGGACAGGTGATGAATGAAAAACTGTTTTTT. Translation: CASSLAGQVMNEKLFF.

This clonotype was seen ten or more times. The rearrangement links TRBV3-1 to TRBJ1-2, with D perhaps matching TRBD1 (6 bases). The CDR3 runs to 13 residues. The V and J ends lost 4 bases and 6 bases respectively, with 12 bases between them. Germline V gives CDR1 LGHDT, CDR2 YNNKEL (reference sequence). The CDR3 region has the DNA TGTGCCAGCAGCCCGATCAGGGGACATGGCTACACCTTC. Protein: CASSPIRGHGYTF.

This clonotype has only a few counts. CDR3 in DNA: TGTGCCAGCAGACCATCGGCGGGGGGGAATTCACCCCTCCACTTT. Translation: CASRPSAGGNSPLHF. The chain is built from TRBV5-5 and TRBJ1-6; TRBD1 is a possible D gene (5 bases). The germline V gene has CDR1 SGHKS and CDR2 YYEKEE (reference sequence). The V and J ends lost 5 bases and 7 bases respectively, with 16 bases between them. This CDR3 contains 15 residues.

The chain links TRBV2 to TRBJ2-1, with D possibly TRBD2 on 6 matching bases. The CDR3 length is 14 residues. Trimming shortened V by 7 bases and J by 5 bases, and 15 bases separated the two germline ends. Looked up from germline, CDR1 is SNHLY and CDR2 is FYNNEI. CDR3 sequence (DNA): TGTGCCAGCACCCTGGAGGGAACCAACAATGAGCAGTTCTTC. It specifies CASTLEGTNNEQFF.

This clonotype has ten or more counts. The rearrangement uses TRBV12-3 or TRBV12-4 and TRBJ2-7, with TRBD1 as a possible D gene (5 bases). The CDR3 is 13 residues long. V was pared by 2 bases and J by 2 bases, with 7 bases between. CDR3 amino acids: CASSLPGTYEQYF. CDR3 sequence (DNA): TGTGCCAGCAGTTTACCAGGGACCTACGAGCAGTACTTC.

The gene calls are TRBV11-2 and TRBJ2-3; 8 nucleotides match TRBD2. With 2 bases clipped from V and 3 bases from J, the junction kept 4 bases outside the gene matches. Germline V lookup: CDR1 SGHAT, CDR2 FQNNGV. The CDR3 covers 15 residues. The CDR3 DNA follows: TGTGCCAGCAGCTTAACGGGGGGGCCAACAGATACGCAGTATTTT. Translating gives CASSLTGGPTDTQYF.

This clonotype has just a few counts. The chain combines TRBV5-6 with TRBJ1-4, with D unclear. The CDR3 extends over 14 amino acids. Germline V gives CDR1 SGHDT, CDR2 YYEEEE. Trimming took off 1 base at V and 8 bases at J, with 12 bases between the two ends. In DNA form, the CDR3 reads TGTGCCAGCAGCTTGCAGCCACTGGAGGAAAAACTGTTTTTT. Translating it yields CASSLQPLEEKLFF. Supplemented by reference TRBV5-6 and TRBJ1-4, the full variable domain reads DAGVTQSPTHLIKTRGQQVTLRCSPKSGHDTVSWYQQALGQGPQFIFQYYEEEERQRGNFPDRFSGHQFPNYSSELNVNALLLGDSALYLCASSLQPLEEKLFFGSGTQLSVL.